This TCR beta chain was recorded in a study of blood T cell repertoires in COVID-19. Study-level background: Researchers got acute and convalescent COVID-19 samples from the United States, Italy and Spain. Sample material is recorded as cDNA or gDNA derived from T cells, B-cell-depleted T cells, or PBMCs.

Clones were sequenced by immunoSEQ multiplex PCR, and TCRdb holds only the in-frame ones, with some missing. The sample lists more than 25,000 clones, more than 75% seen once, with 7% to 10% in the top ten. CDR3 size: 13 residues. Germline trimming cut 3 bases from V and 9 bases from J; bases unmatched to any gene: 5. From germline, CDR1 is SQVTM and CDR2 ANQGSEA. The origin of this receptor is a man in his 70s with active or convalescent COVID-19. The V gene is TRBV29-1, the J gene TRBJ2-1; 10 bases map to TRBD1. The specimen was peripheral blood. This chain's CDR3 is CSVEGQGRGEQFF. The CDR3 DNA reads as TGCAGCGTTGAGGGACAGGGGAGGGGTGAGCAGTTCTTC.